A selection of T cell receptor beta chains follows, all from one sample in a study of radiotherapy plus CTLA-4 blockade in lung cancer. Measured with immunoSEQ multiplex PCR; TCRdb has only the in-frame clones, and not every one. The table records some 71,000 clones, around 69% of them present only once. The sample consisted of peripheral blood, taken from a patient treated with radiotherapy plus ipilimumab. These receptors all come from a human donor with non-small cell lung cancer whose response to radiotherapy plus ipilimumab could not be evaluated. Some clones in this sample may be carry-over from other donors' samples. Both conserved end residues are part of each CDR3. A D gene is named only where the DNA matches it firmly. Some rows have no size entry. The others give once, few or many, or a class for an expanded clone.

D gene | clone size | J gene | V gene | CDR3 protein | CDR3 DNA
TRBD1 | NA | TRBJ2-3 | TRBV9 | CASSVTGAYTDTQYF | TGTGCCAGCAGCGTAACAGGGGCGTACACAGATACGCAGTATTTT
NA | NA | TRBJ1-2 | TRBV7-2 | CASSLGGGGYTF | TGTGCCAGCAGCTTAGGGGGAGGAGGCTACACCTTC
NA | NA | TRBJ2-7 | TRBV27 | CASSFVAYEQYF | TGTGCCAGCAGTTTCGTAGCCTACGAGCAGTACTTC
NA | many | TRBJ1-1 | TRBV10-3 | CASKTVDTEAFF | TGTGCCAGCAAGACAGTGGACACTGAAGCTTTCTTT
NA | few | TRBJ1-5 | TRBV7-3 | CASSATVRADEYSNQPQHF | TGTGCCAGCAGCGCTACCGTGAGGGCGGACGAATATAGCAATCAGCCCCAGCATTTT
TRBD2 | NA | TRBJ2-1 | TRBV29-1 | CSVEGGLAGSYNEQFF | TGCAGCGTTGAAGGTGGACTAGCGGGGTCCTACAATGAGCAGTTCTTC
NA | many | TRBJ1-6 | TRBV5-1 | CASSPGDNSPLHF | TGTGCCAGCAGCCCAGGGGATAATTCACCCCTCCACTTT
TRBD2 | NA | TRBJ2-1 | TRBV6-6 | CASSYWGGGQYNEQFF | TGTGCCAGCAGTTACTGGGGCGGGGGGCAGTACAATGAGCAGTTCTTC
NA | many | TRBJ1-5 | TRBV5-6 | CASSLGYSNQPQHF | TGTGCCAGCAGCTTGGGTTATAGCAATCAGCCCCAGCATTTT
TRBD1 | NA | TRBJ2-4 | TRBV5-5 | CASSLPIGTGLNIQYF | TGTGCCAGCAGCTTGCCCATAGGGACAGGGTTGAACATTCAGTACTTC
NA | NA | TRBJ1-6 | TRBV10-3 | CAISGVGGGDNSPLHF | TGTGCCATCAGTGGAGTCGGGGGGGGAGATAATTCACCCCTCCACTTT
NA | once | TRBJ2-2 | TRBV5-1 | CASSLNGGDTGELFF | TGCGCCAGCAGCTTGAACGGGGGAGACACCGGGGAGCTGTTTTTT
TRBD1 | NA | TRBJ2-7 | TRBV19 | CASTPGQSYEQYF | TGTGCCAGTACCCCGGGACAGTCCTACGAGCAGTACTTC
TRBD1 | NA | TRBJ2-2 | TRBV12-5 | CASGLLRGTGELFF | TGTGCTAGTGGTTTACTCAGGGGGACCGGGGAGCTGTTTTTT
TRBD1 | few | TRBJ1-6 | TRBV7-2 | CASSQGTGVNSPLHF | TGTGCCAGCAGCCAAGGGACAGGGGTTAATTCACCCCTCCACTTT
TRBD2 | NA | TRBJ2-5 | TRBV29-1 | CSVATSGLGETQYF | TGCAGCGTTGCCACTAGCGGCCTTGGAGAGACCCAGTACTTC
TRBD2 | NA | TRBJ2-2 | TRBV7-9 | CASSSPSGGGTGELFF | TGTGCCAGCAGCTCGCCTAGCGGGGGAGGCACCGGGGAGCTGTTTTTT
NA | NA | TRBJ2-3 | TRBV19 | CASSSQSSTDTQYF | TGTGCCAGTAGTTCGCAGTCTAGCACAGATACGCAGTATTTT
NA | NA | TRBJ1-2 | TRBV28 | CASSPTGLYGYTF | TGTGCCAGCAGTCCCACTGGGCTCTATGGCTACACCTTC
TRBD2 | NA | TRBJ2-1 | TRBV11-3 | CASSLEGRGGVDEQFF | TGTGCCAGCAGCTTAGAAGGGCGGGGGGGGGTCGATGAGCAGTTCTTC
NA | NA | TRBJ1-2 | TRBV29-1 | CSVEDPDRTSTLDGYTF | TGCAGCGTTGAAGACCCTGACAGAACTTCGACCCTCGATGGCTACACCTTC
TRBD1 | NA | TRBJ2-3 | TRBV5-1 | CASSSGMGQGAGDTQYF | TGCGCCAGCAGCTCCGGAATGGGACAGGGGGCTGGGGATACGCAGTATTTT
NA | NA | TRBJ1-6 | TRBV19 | CASSITPDSPLHF | TGTGCCAGTAGTATAACTCCCGATTCACCCCTCCACTTT
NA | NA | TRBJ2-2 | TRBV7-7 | CASRGGTTTGELFF | TGTGCTAGCAGGGGGGGGACAACTACCGGGGAGCTGTTTTTT
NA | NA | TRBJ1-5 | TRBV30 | CAWSPTANQPQHF | TGTGCCTGGAGTCCGACAGCTAATCAGCCCCAGCATTTT
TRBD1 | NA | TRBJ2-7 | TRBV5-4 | CASSRNTRTTGVHEQYF | TGTGCCAGCAGCCGAAACACACGAACAACAGGGGTCCACGAGCAGTACTTC
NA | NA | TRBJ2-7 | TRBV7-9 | CASSPIQGFGYEQYF | TGTGCCAGCAGCCCCATACAGGGATTTGGTTACGAGCAGTACTTC
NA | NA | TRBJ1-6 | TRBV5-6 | CASSLHRNTYNSPLHF | TGTGCCAGCAGCTTGCACAGGAATACTTATAATTCACCCCTCCACTTT
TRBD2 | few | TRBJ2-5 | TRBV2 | CASSPAGGVETQYF | TGTGCCAGCAGTCCCGCGGGGGGGGTTGAGACCCAGTACTTC
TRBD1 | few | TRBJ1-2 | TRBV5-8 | CAGRGQGDYGYTF | TGTGCCGGCCGAGGACAGGGGGACTATGGCTACACCTTC
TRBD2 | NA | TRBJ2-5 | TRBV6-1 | CASTPELAGGQYF | TGTGCCAGCACCCCGGAACTAGCGGGGGGGCAGTACTTC
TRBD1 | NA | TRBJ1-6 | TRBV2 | CATRTGYNSPLHF | TGTGCCACCAGGACAGGGTATAATTCACCCCTCCACTTT
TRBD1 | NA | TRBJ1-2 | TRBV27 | CASSPQSWDRPIYGYTF | TGTGCCAGCAGTCCCCAGTCTTGGGACAGACCGATCTATGGCTACACCTTC
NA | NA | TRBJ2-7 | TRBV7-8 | CASSLGPRGVFEQYF | TGTGCCAGCAGCTTAGGACCCAGGGGGGTGTTCGAGCAGTACTTC
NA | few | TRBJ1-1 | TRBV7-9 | CASSLQTEAFF | TGTGCCAGCAGCTTACAGACTGAAGCTTTCTTT
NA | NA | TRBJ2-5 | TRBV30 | CAWRLGGLQETQYF | TGTGCCTGGAGGCTGGGGGGGCTCCAAGAGACCCAGTACTTC
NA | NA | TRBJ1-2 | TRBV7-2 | CASSFGQGGSGYTF | TGTGCCAGCAGCTTCGGACAAGGTGGCAGTGGCTACACCTTC
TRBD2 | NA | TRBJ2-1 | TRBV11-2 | CASSRSGGGNEQFF | TGTGCCAGCAGCCGATCGGGAGGAGGAAATGAGCAGTTCTTC
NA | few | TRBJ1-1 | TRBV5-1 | CASSLVGRTEAFF | TGCGCCAGCAGCTTGGTGGGGAGGACTGAAGCTTTCTTT
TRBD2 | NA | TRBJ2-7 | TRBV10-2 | CASSEPSGGYEQYF | TGCGCCAGCAGTGAGCCTAGCGGGGGATACGAGCAGTACTTC
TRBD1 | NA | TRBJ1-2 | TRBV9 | CASSALTGGYGYTF | TGTGCCAGCAGCGCCCTCACAGGGGGCTATGGCTACACCTTC
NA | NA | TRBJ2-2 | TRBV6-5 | CASMLSTGELFF | TGTGCCAGCATGTTATCCACCGGGGAGCTGTTTTTT
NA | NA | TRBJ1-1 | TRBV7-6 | CASSLNGLRAFF | TGTGCCAGCAGCTTAAACGGGTTACGAGCTTTCTTT
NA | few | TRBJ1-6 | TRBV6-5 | CASSSPGLGSPLHF | TGTGCCAGCAGCTCACCGGGACTAGGTTCACCCCTCCACTTT
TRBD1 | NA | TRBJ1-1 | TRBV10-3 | CAIGTGFGGNTEAFF | TGTGCCATTGGGACAGGGTTCGGTGGGAACACTGAAGCTTTCTTT
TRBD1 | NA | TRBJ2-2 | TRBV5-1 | CATSRQGDPTGELFF | TGCGCCACCAGCAGACAGGGAGACCCCACCGGGGAGCTGTTTTTT
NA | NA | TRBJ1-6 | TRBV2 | CASNRNSPLHF | TGTGCCAGCAACAGGAATTCACCCCTCCACTTT
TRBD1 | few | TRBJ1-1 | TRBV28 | CASSLGQGDTEAFF | TGTGCCAGCAGTTTGGGACAGGGGGACACTGAAGCTTTCTTT
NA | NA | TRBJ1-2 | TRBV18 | CASSPQGMSHGYTF | TGTGCCAGCTCACCGCAGGGGATGTCCCATGGCTACACCTTC